This TCR beta chain was found in a study of T cells after yellow fever vaccination. From the 5' RACE reads, TCRdb called clonotypes with MiXCR, one entry per CDR3 protein. The table records over 150,000 distinct CDR3 sequences, about 7% of them present only once. V was clipped by 4 bases and J by 4 bases, with 13 bases between them. The CDR3 extends over 14 amino acids. Per the germline V gene, CDR1 is MDHEN and CDR2 is SYDVKM. This clonotype was detected ten times or more. The source was CD4+ T cells sorted from PBMCs, collected 5 days after the first yellow fever vaccination. The origin of this receptor is a man aged 18 to 35 who received the YFV17D yellow fever vaccine. This chain links TRBV28 with TRBJ1-2; possibly TRBD1 for D (5 bases). DNA of the CDR3: TGTGCCAGCAGTTCTCCGGGACGGACCTATGGCTACACCTTC. Its protein product is CASSSPGRTYGYTF.